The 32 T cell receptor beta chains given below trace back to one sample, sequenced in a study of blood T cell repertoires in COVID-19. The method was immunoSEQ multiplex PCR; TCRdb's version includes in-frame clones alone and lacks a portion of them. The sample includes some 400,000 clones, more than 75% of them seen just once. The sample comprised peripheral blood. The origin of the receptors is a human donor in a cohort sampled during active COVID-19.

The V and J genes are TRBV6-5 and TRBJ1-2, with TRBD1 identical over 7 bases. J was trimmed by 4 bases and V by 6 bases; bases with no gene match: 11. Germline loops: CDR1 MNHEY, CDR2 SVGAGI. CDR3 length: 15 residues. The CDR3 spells CASRMPGQSLYGYTF. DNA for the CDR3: TGTGCCAGCAGGATGCCGGGACAGTCTCTCTATGGCTACACCTTC.

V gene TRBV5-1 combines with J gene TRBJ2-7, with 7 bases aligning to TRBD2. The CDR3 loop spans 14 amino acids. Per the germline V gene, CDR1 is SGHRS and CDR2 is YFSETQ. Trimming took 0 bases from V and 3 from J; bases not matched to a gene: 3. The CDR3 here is CASSLVGTNYEQYF. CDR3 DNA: TGCGCCAGCAGCTTGGTAGGGACTAACTACGAGCAGTACTTC.

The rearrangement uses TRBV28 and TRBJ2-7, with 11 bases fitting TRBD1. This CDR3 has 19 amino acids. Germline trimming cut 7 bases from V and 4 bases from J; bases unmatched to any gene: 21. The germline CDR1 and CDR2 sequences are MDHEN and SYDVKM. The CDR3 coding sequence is TGTGCCAGCACCTCCGTCCGCGCTCTAGGGACAGGGGGGAGGTACGAGCAGTACTTC. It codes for CASTSVRALGTGGRYEQYF. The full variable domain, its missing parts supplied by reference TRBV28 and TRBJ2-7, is DVKVTQSSRYLVKRTGEKVFLECVQDMDHENMFWYRQDPGLGLRLIYFSYDVKMKEKGDIPEGYSVSREKKERFSLILESASTNQTSMYLCASTSVRALGTGGRYEQYFGPGTRLTVT.

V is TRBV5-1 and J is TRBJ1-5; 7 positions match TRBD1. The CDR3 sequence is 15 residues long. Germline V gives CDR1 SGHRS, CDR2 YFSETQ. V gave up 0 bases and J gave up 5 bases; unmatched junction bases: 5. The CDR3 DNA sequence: TGCGCCAGCAGCTTGGCGGGACAGAACTATCAGCCCCAGCATTTT. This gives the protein CASSLAGQNYQPQHF.

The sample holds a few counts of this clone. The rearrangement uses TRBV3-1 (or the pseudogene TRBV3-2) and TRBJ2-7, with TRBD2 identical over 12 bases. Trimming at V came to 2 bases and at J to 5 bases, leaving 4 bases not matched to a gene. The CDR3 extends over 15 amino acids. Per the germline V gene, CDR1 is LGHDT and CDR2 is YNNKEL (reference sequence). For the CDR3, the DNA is TGTGCCAGCAGCCAATCCCTAGCGGGAGGGAACGAGCAGTACTTC. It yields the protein CASSQSLAGGNEQYF.

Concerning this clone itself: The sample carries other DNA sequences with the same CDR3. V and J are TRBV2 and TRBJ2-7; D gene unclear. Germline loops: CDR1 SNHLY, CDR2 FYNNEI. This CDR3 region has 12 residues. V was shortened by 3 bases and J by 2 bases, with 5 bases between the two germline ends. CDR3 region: CASSEGTYEQYF. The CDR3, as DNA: TGTGCCAGCAGTGAGGGCACCTACGAGCAGTACTTC. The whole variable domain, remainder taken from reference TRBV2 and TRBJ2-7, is EPEVTQTPSHQVTQMGQEVILRCVPISNHLYFYWYRQILGQKVEFLVSFYNNEISEKSEIFDDQFSVERPDGSNFTLKIRSTKLEDSAMYFCASSEGTYEQYFGPGTRLTVT.

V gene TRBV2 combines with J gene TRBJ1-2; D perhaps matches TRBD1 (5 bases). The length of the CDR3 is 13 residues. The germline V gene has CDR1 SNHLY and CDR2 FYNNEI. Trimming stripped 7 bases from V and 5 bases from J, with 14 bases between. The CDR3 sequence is CASTGQLDYGYTF. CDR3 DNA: TGTGCCAGCACAGGGCAGCTTGATTATGGCTACACCTTC.

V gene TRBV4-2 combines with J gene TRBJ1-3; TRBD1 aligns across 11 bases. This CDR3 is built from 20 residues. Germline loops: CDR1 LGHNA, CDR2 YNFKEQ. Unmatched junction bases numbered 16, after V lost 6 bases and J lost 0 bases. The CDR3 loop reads CASSPAGQGAIDFSGNTIYF. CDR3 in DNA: TGTGCCAGCAGTCCCGCCGGACAGGGGGCCATTGACTTCTCTGGAAACACCATATATTTT.

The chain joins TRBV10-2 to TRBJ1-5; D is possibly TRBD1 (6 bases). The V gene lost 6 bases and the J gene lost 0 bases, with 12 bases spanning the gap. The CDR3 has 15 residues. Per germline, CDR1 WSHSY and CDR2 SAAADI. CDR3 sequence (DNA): TGCGCCAGCAGGGACGGGACACTTAGCAATCAGCCCCAGCATTTT. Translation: CASRDGTLSNQPQHF.

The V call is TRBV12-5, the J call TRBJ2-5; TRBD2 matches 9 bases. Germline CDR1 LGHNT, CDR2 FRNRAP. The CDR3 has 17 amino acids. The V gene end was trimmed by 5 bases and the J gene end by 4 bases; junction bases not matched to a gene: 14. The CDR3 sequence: CASGPRGLAGPPETQYF. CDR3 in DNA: TGTGCTAGTGGTCCGAGGGGGCTAGCGGGGCCTCCAGAGACCCAGTACTTC. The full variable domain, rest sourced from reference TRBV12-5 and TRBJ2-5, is DARVTQTPRHKVTEMGQEVTMRCQPILGHNTVFWYRQTMMQGLELLAYFRNRAPLDDSGMPKDRFSAEMPDATLATLKIQPSEPRDSAVYFCASGPRGLAGPPETQYFGPGTRLLVL.

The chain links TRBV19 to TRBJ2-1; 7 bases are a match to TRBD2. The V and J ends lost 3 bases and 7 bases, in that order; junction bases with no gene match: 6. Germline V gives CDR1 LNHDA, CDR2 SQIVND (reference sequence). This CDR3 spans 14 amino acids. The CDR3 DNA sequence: TGTGCCAGTAGTATTAATGGGGGACTAAATGAGCAGTTCTTC. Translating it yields CASSINGGLNEQFF.

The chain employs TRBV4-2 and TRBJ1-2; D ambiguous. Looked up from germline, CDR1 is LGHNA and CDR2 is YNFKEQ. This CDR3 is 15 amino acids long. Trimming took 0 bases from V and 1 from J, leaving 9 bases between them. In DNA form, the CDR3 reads TGTGCCAGCAGCCAAGATCTTGGCCTTAACTATGGCTACACCTTC. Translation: CASSQDLGLNYGYTF.

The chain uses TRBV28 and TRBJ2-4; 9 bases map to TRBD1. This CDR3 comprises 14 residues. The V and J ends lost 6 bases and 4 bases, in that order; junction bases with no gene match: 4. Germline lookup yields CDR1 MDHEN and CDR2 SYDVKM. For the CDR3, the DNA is TGTGCCAGCAGCCGGGACAGGGAGAAAAACATTCAGTACTTC. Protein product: CASSRDREKNIQYF.

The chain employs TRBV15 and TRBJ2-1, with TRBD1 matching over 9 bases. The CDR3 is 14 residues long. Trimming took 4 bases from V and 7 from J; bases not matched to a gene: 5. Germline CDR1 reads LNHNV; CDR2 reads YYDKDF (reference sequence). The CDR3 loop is CATSTQTGGNEQFF. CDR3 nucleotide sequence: TGTGCCACCAGCACTCAGACAGGGGGTAATGAGCAGTTCTTC.

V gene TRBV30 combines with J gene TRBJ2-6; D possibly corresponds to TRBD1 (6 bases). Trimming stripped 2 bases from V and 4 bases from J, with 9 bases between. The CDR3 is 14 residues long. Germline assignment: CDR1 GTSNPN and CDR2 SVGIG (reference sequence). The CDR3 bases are TGTGCCTGGAGTACAGGGAGCGGGGCCAACGTCCTGACTTTC. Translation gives CAWSTGSGANVLTF.

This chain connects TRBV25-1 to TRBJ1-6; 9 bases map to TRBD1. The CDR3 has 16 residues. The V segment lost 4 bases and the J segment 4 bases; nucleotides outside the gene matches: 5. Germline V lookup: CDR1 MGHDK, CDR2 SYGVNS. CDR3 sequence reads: CASSARQGGYNSPLHF. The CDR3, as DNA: TGTGCCAGCAGTGCTCGACAGGGGGGATATAATTCACCCCTCCACTTT.

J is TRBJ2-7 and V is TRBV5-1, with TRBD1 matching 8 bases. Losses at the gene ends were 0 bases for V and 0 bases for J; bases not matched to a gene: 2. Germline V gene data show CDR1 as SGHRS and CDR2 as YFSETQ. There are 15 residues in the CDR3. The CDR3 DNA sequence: TGCGCCAGCAGCTTGGGACAGGGGAGCTCCTACGAGCAGTACTTC. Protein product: CASSLGQGSSYEQYF.

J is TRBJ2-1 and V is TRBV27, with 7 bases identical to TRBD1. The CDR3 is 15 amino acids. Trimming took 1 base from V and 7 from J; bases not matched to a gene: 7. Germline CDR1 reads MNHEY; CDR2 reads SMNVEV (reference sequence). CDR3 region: CASSLLETGLNEQFF. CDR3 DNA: TGTGCCAGCAGTTTATTAGAGACAGGGTTAAATGAGCAGTTCTTC.

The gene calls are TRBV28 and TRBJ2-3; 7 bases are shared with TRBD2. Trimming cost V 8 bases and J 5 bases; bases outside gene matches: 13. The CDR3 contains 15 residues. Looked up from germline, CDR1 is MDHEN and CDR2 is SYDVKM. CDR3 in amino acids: CASRVGLVRKDTQYF. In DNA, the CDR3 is TGTGCCAGCCGTGTCGGACTAGTTCGGAAAGATACGCAGTATTTT. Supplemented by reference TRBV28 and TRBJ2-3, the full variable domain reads DVKVTQSSRYLVKRTGEKVFLECVQDMDHENMFWYRQDPGLGLRLIYFSYDVKMKEKGDIPEGYSVSREKKERFSLILESASTNQTSMYLCASRVGLVRKDTQYFGPGTRLTVL.

CDR3 nucleotide sequence: TGTGCCAGCAGCTTAACAGAGAGAAACGCCGGGGAGCTGTTTTTT. It translates to CASSLTERNAGELFF. The chain recombines TRBV7-6 with TRBJ2-2, with no clear D. The germline V and J ends were trimmed by 2 bases and 6 bases, with 13 bases remaining between them. The CDR3 is made up of 15 amino acids. Per germline, CDR1 SGHVS and CDR2 FNYEAQ.

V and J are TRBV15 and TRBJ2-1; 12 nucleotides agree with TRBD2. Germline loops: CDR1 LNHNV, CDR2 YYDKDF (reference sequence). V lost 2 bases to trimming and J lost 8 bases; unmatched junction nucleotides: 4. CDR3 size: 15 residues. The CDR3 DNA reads TGTGCCACCAGCAGACCTAGCGGGAGGGCCGATGAGCAGTTCTTC. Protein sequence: CATSRPSGRADEQFF.

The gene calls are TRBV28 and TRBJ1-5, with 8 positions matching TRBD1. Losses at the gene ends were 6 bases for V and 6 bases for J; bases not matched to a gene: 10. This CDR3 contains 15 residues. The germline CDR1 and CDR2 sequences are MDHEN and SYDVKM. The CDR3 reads CASSSGTGGGQPQHF. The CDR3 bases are TGTGCCAGCAGCTCCGGGACAGGCGGGGGTCAGCCCCAGCATTTT.

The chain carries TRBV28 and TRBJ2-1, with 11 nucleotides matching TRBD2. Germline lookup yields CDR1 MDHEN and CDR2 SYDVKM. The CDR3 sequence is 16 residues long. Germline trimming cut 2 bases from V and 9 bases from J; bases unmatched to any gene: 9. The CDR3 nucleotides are TGTGCCAGCAGTTTAGGGGTAGCGGGAGGGCCGAGTGAGCAGTTCTTC. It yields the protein CASSLGVAGGPSEQFF.

DNA for the CDR3: TGTGCCAGTAGTGGGCAGGCGCGTTCTAACTATGGCTACACCTTC. This sequence encodes CASSGQARSNYGYTF. The genes are TRBV19 and TRBJ1-2; no definite D call. The V gene's germline CDR1 is LNHDA and CDR2 SQIVND (reference sequence). This CDR3 is built from 15 residues. The V end lost 5 bases, the J end lost 0 bases, and 13 bases lay between the germline ends.

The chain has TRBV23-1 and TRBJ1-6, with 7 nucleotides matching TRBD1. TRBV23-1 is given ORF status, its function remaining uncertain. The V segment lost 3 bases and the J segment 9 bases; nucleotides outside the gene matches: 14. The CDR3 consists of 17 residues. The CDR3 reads CASSHPRQGVGISPLHF. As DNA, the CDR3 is TGCGCCAGCAGTCATCCACGACAGGGTGTGGGTATTTCACCCCTCCACTTT.

CDR3 coding DNA: TGTGCCAGCAGCTTAAGGCGTATGTCTGCGCGGGGGGGCCGGCAGTTCTTC. Translating gives CASSLRRMSARGGRQFF. The chain has TRBV7-2 and TRBJ2-1; 9 positions agree with TRBD2. Germline CDR1 and CDR2: SGHTA and FQGNSA. CDR3 length equals 17 residues. J lost 12 bases, V lost 2 bases, and 17 bases had no gene match.

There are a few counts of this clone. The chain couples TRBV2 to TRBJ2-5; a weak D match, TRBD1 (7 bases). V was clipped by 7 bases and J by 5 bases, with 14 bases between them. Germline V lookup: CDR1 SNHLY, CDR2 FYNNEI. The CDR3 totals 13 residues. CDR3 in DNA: TGTGCCAGCATTCAGGGGGGTAAGGAGACCCAGTACTTC. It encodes CASIQGGKETQYF.

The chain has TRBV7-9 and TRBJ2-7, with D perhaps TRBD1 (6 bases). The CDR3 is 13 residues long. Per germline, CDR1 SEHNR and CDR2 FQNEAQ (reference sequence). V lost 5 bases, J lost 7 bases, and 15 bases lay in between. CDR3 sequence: CASSAETGREQYF. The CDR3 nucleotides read TGTGCCAGCAGCGCCGAGACAGGAAGGGAGCAGTACTTC.

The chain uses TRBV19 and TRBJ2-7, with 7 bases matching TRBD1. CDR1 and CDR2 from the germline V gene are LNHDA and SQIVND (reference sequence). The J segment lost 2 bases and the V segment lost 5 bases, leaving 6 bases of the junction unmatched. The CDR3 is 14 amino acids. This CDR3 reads CASSEGATTYEQYF. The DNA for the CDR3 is TGTGCCAGTAGTGAGGGGGCTACAACCTACGAGCAGTACTTC.

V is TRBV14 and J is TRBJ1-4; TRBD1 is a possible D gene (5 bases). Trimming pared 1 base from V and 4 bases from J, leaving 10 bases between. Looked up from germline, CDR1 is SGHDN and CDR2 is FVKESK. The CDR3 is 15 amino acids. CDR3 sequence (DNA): TGTGCCAGCAGCCAAGGTCCAGGGCTTAATGAAAAACTGTTTTTT. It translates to CASSQGPGLNEKLFF. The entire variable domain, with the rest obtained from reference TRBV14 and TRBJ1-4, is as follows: EAGVTQFPSHSVIEKGQTVTLRCDPISGHDNLYWYRRVMGKEIKFLLHFVKESKQDESGMPNNRFLAERTGGTYSTLKVQPAELEDSGVYFCASSQGPGLNEKLFFGSGTQLSVL.

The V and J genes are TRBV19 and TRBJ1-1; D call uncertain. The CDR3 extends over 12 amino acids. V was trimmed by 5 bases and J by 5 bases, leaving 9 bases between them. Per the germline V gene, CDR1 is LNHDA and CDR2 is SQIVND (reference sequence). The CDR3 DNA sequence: TGTGCCAGTAGTGGCTCTTATACTGAAGCTTTCTTT. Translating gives CASSGSYTEAFF.

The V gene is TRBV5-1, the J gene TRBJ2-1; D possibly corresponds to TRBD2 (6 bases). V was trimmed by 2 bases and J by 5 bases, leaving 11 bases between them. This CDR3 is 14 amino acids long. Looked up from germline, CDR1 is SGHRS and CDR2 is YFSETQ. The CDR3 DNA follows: TGCGCCAGCAGCTTAACGGGAGTGCACAATGAGCAGTTCTTC. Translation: CASSLTGVHNEQFF.